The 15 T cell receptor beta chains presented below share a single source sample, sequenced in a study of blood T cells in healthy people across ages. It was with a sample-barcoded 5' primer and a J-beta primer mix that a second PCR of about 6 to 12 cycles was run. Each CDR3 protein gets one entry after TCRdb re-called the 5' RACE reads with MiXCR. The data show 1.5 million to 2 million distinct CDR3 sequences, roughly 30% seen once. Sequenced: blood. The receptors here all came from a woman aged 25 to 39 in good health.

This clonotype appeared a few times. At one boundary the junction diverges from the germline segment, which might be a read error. As DNA, the CDR3 is TGTACCAGCAGCGTAGCTCCGGGGAGAGTATACGAGCAGTACTTC. Translation gives CTSSVAPGRVYEQYF. The V gene is TRBV9, the J gene TRBJ2-7, with TRBD2 as a possible D gene (5 bases). The CDR3 runs 15 residues. Per the germline V gene, CDR1 is SGDLS and CDR2 is YYNGEE.

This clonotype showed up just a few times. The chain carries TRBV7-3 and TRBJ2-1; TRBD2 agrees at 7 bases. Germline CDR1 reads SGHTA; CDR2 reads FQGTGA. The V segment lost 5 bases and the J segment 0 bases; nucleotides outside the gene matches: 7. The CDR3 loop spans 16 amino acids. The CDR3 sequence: CASSILAVSSYNEQFF. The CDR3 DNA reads TGTGCCAGCAGCATCCTAGCGGTGAGCTCCTACAATGAGCAGTTCTTC.

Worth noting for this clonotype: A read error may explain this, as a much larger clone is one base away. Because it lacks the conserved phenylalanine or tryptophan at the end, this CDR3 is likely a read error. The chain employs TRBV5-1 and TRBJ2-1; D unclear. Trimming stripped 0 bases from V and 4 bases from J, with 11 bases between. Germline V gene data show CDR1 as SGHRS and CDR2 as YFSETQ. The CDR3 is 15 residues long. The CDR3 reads CASSLDTELYNEQFS. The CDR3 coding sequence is TGCGCCAGCAGCTTGGACACAGAGCTTTACAATGAGCAGTTCTCC.

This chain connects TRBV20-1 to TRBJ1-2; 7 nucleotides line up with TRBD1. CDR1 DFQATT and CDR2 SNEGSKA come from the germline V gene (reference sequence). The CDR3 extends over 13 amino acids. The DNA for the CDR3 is TGCACCATTAGGGCGGAGGGGGCGGGTGGCTACACCTTC. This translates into CTIRAEGAGGYTF.

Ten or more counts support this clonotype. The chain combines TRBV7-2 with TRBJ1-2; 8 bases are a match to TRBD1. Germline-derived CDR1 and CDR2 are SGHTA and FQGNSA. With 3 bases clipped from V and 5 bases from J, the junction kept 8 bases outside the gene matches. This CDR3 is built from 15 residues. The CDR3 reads CASSFYQGAGYGYTF. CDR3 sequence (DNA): TGTGCCAGCAGCTTTTATCAGGGGGCCGGATATGGCTACACCTTC.

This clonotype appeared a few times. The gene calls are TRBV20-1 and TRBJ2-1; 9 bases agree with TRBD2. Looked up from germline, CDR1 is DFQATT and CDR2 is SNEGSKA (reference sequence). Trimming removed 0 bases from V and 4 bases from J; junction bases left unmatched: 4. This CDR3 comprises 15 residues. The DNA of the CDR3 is TGCAGTGCTAGAGAGGGGGCGGGGGGGTACAATGAGCAGTTCTTC. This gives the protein CSAREGAGGYNEQFF.

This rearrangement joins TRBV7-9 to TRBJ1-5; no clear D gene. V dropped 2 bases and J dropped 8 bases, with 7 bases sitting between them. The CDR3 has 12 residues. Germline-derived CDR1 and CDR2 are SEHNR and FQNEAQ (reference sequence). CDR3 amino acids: CASSLSDEPQHF. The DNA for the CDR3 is TGTGCCAGCAGCTTATCCGACGAGCCCCAGCATTTT.

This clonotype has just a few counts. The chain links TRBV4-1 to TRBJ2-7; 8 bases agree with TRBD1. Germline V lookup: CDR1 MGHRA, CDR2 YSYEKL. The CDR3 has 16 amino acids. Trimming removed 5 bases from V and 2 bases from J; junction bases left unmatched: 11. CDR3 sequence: CASSRGPGQEPYEQYF. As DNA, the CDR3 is TGCGCCAGCAGCAGAGGACCGGGACAGGAACCCTACGAGCAGTACTTC.

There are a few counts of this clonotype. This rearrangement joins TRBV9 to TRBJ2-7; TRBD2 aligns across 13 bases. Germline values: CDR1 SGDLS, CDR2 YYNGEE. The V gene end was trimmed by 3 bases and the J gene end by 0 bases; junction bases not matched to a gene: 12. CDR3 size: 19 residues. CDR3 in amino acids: CASSDGSGTSGVSSYEQYF. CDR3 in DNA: TGTGCCAGCAGCGACGGGTCCGGGACTAGCGGGGTCAGCTCCTACGAGCAGTACTTC.

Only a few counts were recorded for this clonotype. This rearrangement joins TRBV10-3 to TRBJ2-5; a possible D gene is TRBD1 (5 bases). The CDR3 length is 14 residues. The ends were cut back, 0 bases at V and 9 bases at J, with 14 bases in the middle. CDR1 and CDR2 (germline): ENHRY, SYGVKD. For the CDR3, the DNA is TGTGCCATCAGTGAGTCTGCAGGGAATAAGGCCCAGTACTTC. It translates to CAISESAGNKAQYF.

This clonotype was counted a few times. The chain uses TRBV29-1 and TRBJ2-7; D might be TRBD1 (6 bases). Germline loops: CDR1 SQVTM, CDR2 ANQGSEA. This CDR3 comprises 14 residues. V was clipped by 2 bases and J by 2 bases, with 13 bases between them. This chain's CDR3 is CSVESPGDTYEQYF. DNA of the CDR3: TGCAGCGTTGAATCCCCAGGGGACACCTACGAGCAGTACTTC.

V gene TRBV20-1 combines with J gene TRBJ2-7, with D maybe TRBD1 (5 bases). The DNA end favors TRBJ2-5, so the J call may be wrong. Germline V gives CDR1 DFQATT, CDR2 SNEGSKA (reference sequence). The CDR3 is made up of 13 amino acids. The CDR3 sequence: CSARDPTGQTQYF. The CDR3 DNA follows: TGCAGTGCTAGAGATCCAACAGGCCAGACCCAGTACTTC.

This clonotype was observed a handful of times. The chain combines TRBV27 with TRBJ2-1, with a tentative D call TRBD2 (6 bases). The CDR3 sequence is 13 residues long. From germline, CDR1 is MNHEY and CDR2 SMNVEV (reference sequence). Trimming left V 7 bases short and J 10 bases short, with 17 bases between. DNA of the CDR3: TGTGCCAGCAAGGCGGGGAGCTCCTACGAGCAGTTCTTC. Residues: CASKAGSSYEQFF.

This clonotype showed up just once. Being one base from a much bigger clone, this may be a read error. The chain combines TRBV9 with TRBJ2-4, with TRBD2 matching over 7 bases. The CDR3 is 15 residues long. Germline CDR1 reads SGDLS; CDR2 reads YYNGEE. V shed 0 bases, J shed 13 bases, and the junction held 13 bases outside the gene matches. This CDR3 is CASSVDSGIYNEQYF. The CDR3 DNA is TGTGCCAGCAGCGTAGACAGCGGGATCTACAATGAGCAGTACTTC.

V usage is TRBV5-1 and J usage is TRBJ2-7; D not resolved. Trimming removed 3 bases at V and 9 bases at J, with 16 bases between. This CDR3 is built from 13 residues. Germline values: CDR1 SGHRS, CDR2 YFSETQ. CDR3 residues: CASSSSPDSRQYF. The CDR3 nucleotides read TGCGCCAGCAGCTCCTCGCCAGATTCAAGGCAGTACTTC.